This passage covers 19 T cell receptor beta chains from one sample sequenced in a study of cytomegalovirus exposure and HLA in healthy donors. With 60 Vbeta and 13 Jbeta primers, the PCR was carried out. Sequenced by immunoSEQ multiplex PCR; TCRdb stores in-frame clones only, minus some. The sample comprises approximately 190,000 clones, about 83% of which are singletons, and around 5.9% rests with the top ten. The sample taken for sequencing was PBMCs. The receptor source for this set is a woman aged 30 to 39 in good health and CMV-seropositive.

This chain uses TRBV19 with TRBJ2-3; 9 bases agree with TRBD1. Unmatched junction bases numbered 6, after V lost 5 bases and J lost 6 bases. This CDR3 is 14 amino acids long. Germline V gene sequence: CDR1 LNHDA, CDR2 SQIVND (reference sequence). CDR3 coding DNA: TGTGCCAGTAGTGGAAGGACAGGGGTGGATACGCAGTATTTT. It translates to CASSGRTGVDTQYF.

V and J are TRBV5-6 and TRBJ2-5; tentative D call: TRBD1 (7 bases). CDR3 size: 14 residues. Germline CDR1 is SGHDT and CDR2 is YYEEEE. Trimming took 4 bases from V and 5 from J, leaving 15 bases between them. The CDR3 bases are TGTGCCAGCAGCGAGACAGGGAGGTATGAGACCCAGTACTTC. This gives the protein CASSETGRYETQYF.

The J gene is TRBJ1-1, the V gene TRBV11-2; 12 bases map to TRBD1. Germline assignment: CDR1 SGHAT and CDR2 FQNNGV. V lost 5 bases and J lost 11; bases outside the gene matches: 12. This CDR3 is built from 15 residues. Written as DNA, the CDR3 is TGTGCCAGCAGCATAAGAGGGGACAGGGGGCGGGCGGCTTTCTTT. Its protein product is CASSIRGDRGRAAFF.

This clone was counted between two and nine times. The chain has TRBV5-1 and TRBJ1-5; 9 nucleotides match TRBD1. The trim removed 3 bases at V and 7 bases at J, leaving 8 bases unmatched. This CDR3 is built from 15 residues. Germline CDR1 and CDR2: SGHRS and YFSETQ. The chain's CDR3 is CASSSGQGFEQPQHF. Written as DNA, the CDR3 is TGCGCCAGCAGCTCCGGACAGGGGTTTGAGCAGCCCCAGCATTTT.

This clone has just a few counts. This chain connects TRBV13 to TRBJ2-4; no definite D call. V shed 8 bases and J shed 0 bases, with 5 bases lying between them. The germline V gene encodes CDR1 PRHDT and CDR2 FYEKMQ (reference sequence). This CDR3 comprises 12 residues. The CDR3 DNA reads as TGTGCCAGCTCATTAGCCAAAAACATTCAGTACTTC. It is translated as CASSLAKNIQYF.

V is TRBV7-6 and J is TRBJ2-7, with TRBD2 identical over 9 bases. Germline lookup yields CDR1 SGHVS and CDR2 FNYEAQ. The CDR3 extends over 18 amino acids. The junction had 14 bases not matched to a gene; V was cut back by 1 base and J by 4 bases. The CDR3 is CASSLGSSGEPPTYEQYF. The CDR3, as DNA: TGTGCCAGCAGCTTAGGGTCTAGCGGGGAGCCCCCTACGTACGAGCAGTACTTC.

The V call is TRBV13, the J call TRBJ2-1; TRBD2 agrees at 9 bases. CDR3 length: 14 amino acids. Germline V CDR1 and CDR2: PRHDT, FYEKMQ (reference sequence). V lost 1 base and J lost 7; bases outside the gene matches: 2. CDR3 sequence reads: CASSLAGLANEQFF. In DNA, the CDR3 is TGTGCCAGCAGCTTAGCCGGACTAGCGAATGAGCAGTTCTTC.

The gene calls are TRBV27 and TRBJ2-1; 9 bases agree with TRBD1. J lost 6 bases, V lost 2 bases, and 8 bases had no gene match. Germline V lookup: CDR1 MNHEY, CDR2 SMNVEV (reference sequence). This CDR3 is 16 amino acids long. CDR3 sequence: CASSLTVGTGRNEQFF. The CDR3 DNA follows: TGTGCCAGCAGTTTAACAGTCGGGACAGGGCGCAATGAGCAGTTCTTC.

This clone has more than one count but fewer than ten. A junction boundary mismatches the germline segment, possibly from a read error. The CDR3 sequence is CASSVDRTDEQFF. The CDR3 nucleotides read TGTGCTAGCAGCGTGGACAGGACCGATGAGCAGTTCTTC. V gene TRBV7-7 combines with J gene TRBJ2-1; 7 nucleotides agree with TRBD1. The CDR3 is 13 residues long. Germline-derived CDR1 and CDR2 are SSHAT and FNYEAQ (reference sequence).

In nucleotides, the CDR3 is TGTGCCAGCACGTCGGGTAGCGGCTACACCTTC. Its translation: CASTSGSGYTF. This sequence joins TRBV27 and TRBJ1-2; D is uncertain. Germline V CDR1 and CDR2: MNHEY, SMNVEV (reference sequence). Trimming shortened V by 7 bases and J by 8 bases, and 11 bases separated the two germline ends. The CDR3 covers 11 residues.

The rearrangement links TRBV5-1 to TRBJ1-1, with D unresolved. V lost 6 bases, J lost 1 base, and 10 bases lay in between. The CDR3 runs to 13 residues. The germline gives CDR1 SGHRS, CDR2 YFSETQ. The DNA of the CDR3 is TGCGCCAGCATGGCAGGTGGGAACACTGAAGCTTTCTTT. This translates into CASMAGGNTEAFF.

This clone was found once. The V call is TRBV2, the J call TRBJ1-2; 7 bases agree with TRBD1. This CDR3 is 13 amino acids long. CDR1 and CDR2 from the germline V gene are SNHLY and FYNNEI. J was trimmed by 14 bases and V by 2 bases; bases with no gene match: 11. The CDR3 DNA follows: TGTGCCAGCAGTGAAAACAGGGGCACCGGTTTGACCTTC. Residues: CASSENRGTGLTF. The full variable domain, completed using reference TRBV2 and TRBJ1-2, is EPEVTQTPSHQVTQMGQEVILRCVPISNHLYFYWYRQILGQKVEFLVSFYNNEISEKSEIFDDQFSVERPDGSNFTLKIRSTKLEDSAMYFCASSENRGTGLTFGSGTRLTVV.

This clone was seen more than once but under ten times. The chain links TRBV5-1 to TRBJ2-7; D is unresolved. Germline V gene sequence: CDR1 SGHRS, CDR2 YFSETQ. CDR3 length equals 15 residues. V was shortened by 4 bases and J by 0 bases, with 14 bases between the two germline ends. DNA of the CDR3: TGCGCCAGCAGCCGCCAAGTCAGCGACTCCTACGAGCAGTACTTC. It translates to CASSRQVSDSYEQYF.

This chain uses TRBV6-6 with TRBJ1-5; TRBD1 matches at 8 bases. The germline V gene encodes CDR1 MNHNY and CDR2 SVGAGI (reference sequence). This CDR3 comprises 14 residues. V trimming: 5 bases; J trimming: 4 bases; junction bases outside the gene matches: 4. The CDR3 nucleotides read TGTGCCAGCAGTGGTCGGACAGGGAATCAGCCCCAGCATTTT. Translation gives CASSGRTGNQPQHF.

The V gene is TRBV5-1, the J gene TRBJ1-1; D might be TRBD1 (5 bases). The CDR3 is 16 amino acids. In germline, CDR1 is SGHRS, CDR2 YFSETQ. V shed 0 bases and J shed 3 bases, with 15 bases lying between them. The CDR3 DNA reads TGCGCCAGCAGCTTGGGGTCGGGGGTTTTTGACACTGAAGCTTTCTTT. Amino acid sequence: CASSLGSGVFDTEAFF. Looking up the rest from reference TRBV5-1 and TRBJ1-1 gives the full variable domain: KAGVTQTPRYLIKTRGQQVTLSCSPISGHRSVSWYQQTPGQGLQFLFEYFSETQRNKGNFPGRFSGRQFSNSRSEMNVSTLELGDSALYLCASSLGSGVFDTEAFFGQGTRLTVV.

The rearrangement uses TRBV27 and TRBJ1-4; a weak D match, TRBD1 (6 bases). The CDR3 is 15 amino acids. Per germline, CDR1 MNHEY and CDR2 SMNVEV (reference sequence). Trimming removed 7 bases at V and 6 bases at J, with 18 bases between. The CDR3 sequence: CASMGVGAADEKLFF. DNA of the CDR3: TGTGCCAGCATGGGCGTGGGGGCCGCGGATGAAAAACTGTTTTTT.

This chain joins TRBV27 and TRBJ1-1; 9 nucleotides line up with TRBD1. Trimming at V came to 6 bases and at J to 8 bases, leaving 4 bases not matched to a gene. This CDR3 is built from 12 residues. Germline CDR1 reads MNHEY; CDR2 reads SMNVEV (reference sequence). The CDR3 sequence: CASRSDRGEAFF. CDR3 DNA sequence: TGTGCCAGCAGATCTGACAGGGGGGAAGCTTTCTTT.

This chain links TRBV11-1 with TRBJ1-6, with D tentatively TRBD1 (5 bases). V shed 0 bases and J shed 13 bases, with 22 bases lying between them. Germline V gene sequence: CDR1 SGHAT, CDR2 FQDESV (reference sequence). The CDR3 has 17 amino acids. CDR3 region: CASSLAPGPGWAAPLHF. The CDR3 DNA reads TGTGCCAGCAGCTTAGCACCGGGCCCAGGGTGGGCTGCGCCCCTCCACTTT.

This chain joins TRBV7-3 and TRBJ2-5; 7 bases line up with TRBD2. J was trimmed by 5 bases and V by 2 bases; bases with no gene match: 2. The CDR3 loop spans 13 amino acids. Germline values: CDR1 SGHTA, CDR2 FQGTGA. CDR3 protein: CASSLWGGETQYF. The DNA for the CDR3 is TGTGCCAGCAGCTTATGGGGGGGGGAGACCCAGTACTTC. The variable domain in full, with the rest retrieved from reference TRBV7-3 and TRBJ2-5, is GAGVSQTPSNKVTEKGKYVELRCDPISGHTALYWYRQSLGQGPEFLIYFQGTGAADDSGLPNDRFFAVRPEGSVSTLKIQRTERGDSAVYLCASSLWGGETQYFGPGTRLLVL.